What follows are 26 T cell receptor beta chains derived from one specimen sequenced in a study of T cells in tuberculosis. TCRdb's copy holds only in-frame clones and misses some; the assay was immunoSEQ multiplex PCR. The profile covers 29,000 or so clones, with over 90% appearing a single time and over 4% taken by the ten largest. The sequencing sample was made of PBMCs. The receptor source for this set is a donor aged 5-35 years with latent tuberculosis or without tuberculosis infection.

A single count supports this clone. The rearrangement links TRBV7-9 to TRBJ2-7, with a tentative D call TRBD1 (5 bases). The germline V gene has CDR1 SEHNR and CDR2 FQNEAQ (reference sequence). V was pared by 1 base and J by 0 bases, with 7 bases between. This CDR3 has 14 residues. For the CDR3, the DNA is TGTGCCAGCAGCTTAGATCAGGGCTCCTACGAGCAGTACTTC. Translation gives CASSLDQGSYEQYF.

The chain combines TRBV28 with TRBJ1-5; 9 bases line up with TRBD1. Germline V lookup: CDR1 MDHEN, CDR2 SYDVKM. With V trimmed by 6 bases and J by 6 bases, 12 bases remained unmatched. The CDR3 extends over 16 amino acids. The CDR3 protein is CASRPYRGLSSQPQHF. CDR3 sequence (DNA): TGTGCCAGCAGACCATACAGGGGGCTGAGTAGTCAGCCCCAGCATTTT.

The rearrangement joins TRBV2 to TRBJ2-7; perhaps TRBD2 as D (5 bases). The CDR3 is 18 amino acids. V gave up 1 base and J gave up 7 bases, with 26 bases separating them. The germline CDR1 and CDR2 sequences are SNHLY and FYNNEI. The CDR3 protein is CASSEVGRYTVLRREQYF. In nucleotides, the CDR3 is TGTGCCAGCAGTGAAGTTGGGAGATACACCGTCCTAAGGAGAGAGCAGTACTTC.

V gene TRBV19 combines with J gene TRBJ2-2; D remains unclear. The CDR3 runs 13 residues. V lost 10 bases and J 1 base, leaving 10 bases between the germline ends. From germline, CDR1 is LNHDA and CDR2 SQIVND (reference sequence). The CDR3 region has the DNA TGTGCCACCAAGCAGGAGAACACCGGGGAGCTGTTTTTT. The encoded protein is CATKQENTGELFF.

The V and J genes are TRBV5-1 and TRBJ1-2; possible D gene TRBD1, 6 bases. Germline V gene lookup returns CDR1 SGHRS and CDR2 YFSETQ. Trimming left V 2 bases short and J 4 bases short, with 9 bases between. This CDR3 spans 13 amino acids. DNA of the CDR3: TGCGCCAGCAGCTTAGGGACAAGCTATGGCTACACCTTC. It is translated as CASSLGTSYGYTF.

The chain has TRBV18 and TRBJ1-3; TRBD1 matches at 9 bases. From germline, CDR1 is KGHSH and CDR2 LQKENI. V dropped 6 bases and J dropped 4; count of bases not matched to a gene: 10. The CDR3 is 16 residues long. The CDR3: CASSPQGTGKGNTIYF. As DNA, the CDR3 is TGTGCCAGCTCGCCCCAGGGGACAGGGAAAGGAAACACCATATATTTT.

This chain uses TRBV5-1 with TRBJ1-2; the D gene is possibly TRBD1 (6 bases). Per germline, CDR1 SGHRS and CDR2 YFSETQ. The CDR3 covers 13 residues. V was pared by 4 bases and J by 8 bases, with 15 bases between. The CDR3 DNA reads as TGCGCCAGCAGCCAACAGGGTAGAGAGGGCTACACCTTC. Its protein product is CASSQQGREGYTF.

The gene calls are TRBV30 and TRBJ2-3; possibly TRBD2 for D (6 bases). Trimming shortened V by 0 bases and J by 3 bases, and 10 bases separated the two germline ends. CDR1 and CDR2 (germline): GTSNPN, SVGIG (reference sequence). CDR3 size: 14 residues. The CDR3, as DNA: TGTGCCTGGAGTGTCGGTAGCGGAACAGATACGCAGTATTTT. Translating it yields CAWSVGSGTDTQYF.

This chain uses TRBV7-9 with TRBJ1-4, with 10 positions matching TRBD1. The ends lost 5 bases at V and 4 bases at J; junction bases unmatched: 4. Germline V gene sequence: CDR1 SEHNR, CDR2 FQNEAQ (reference sequence). This CDR3 has 15 amino acids. CDR3 loop: CASSGGQGLNEKLFF. The CDR3 DNA is TGTGCCAGCAGCGGGGGACAGGGGCTTAATGAAAAACTGTTTTTT.

The chain recombines TRBV28 with TRBJ1-4; D not certain. CDR3 length: 15 amino acids. The V and J ends lost 8 bases and 0 bases respectively, with 13 bases between them. The germline CDR1 and CDR2 sequences are MDHEN and SYDVKM. The DNA for the CDR3 is TGTGCCAGCTTAACAGCTTTATCAACTAATGAAAAACTGTTTTTT. It specifies CASLTALSTNEKLFF.

The chain joins TRBV27 to TRBJ2-7; D may be TRBD1 (6 bases). V lost 5 bases to trimming and J lost 7 bases, with 15 bases between them. Germline assignment: CDR1 MNHEY and CDR2 SMNVEV (reference sequence). The CDR3 runs to 13 residues. CDR3 loop: CASSPRTAIEQYF. CDR3 coding DNA: TGTGCCAGCAGTCCCAGGACAGCTATTGAGCAGTACTTC.

The V call is TRBV18, the J call TRBJ2-3; weak D call: TRBD2 (5 bases). The CDR3 totals 15 residues. V dropped 3 bases and J dropped 6 bases, with 16 bases sitting between them. Germline V gene lookup returns CDR1 KGHSH and CDR2 LQKENI. CDR3: CASSPQTTGPDTQYF. CDR3 coding DNA: TGTGCCAGCTCACCCCAGACTACCGGGCCCGATACGCAGTATTTT.

This rearrangement joins TRBV6-1 to TRBJ1-5, with 8 bases lining up with TRBD1. Germline V gene data show CDR1 as MNHNS and CDR2 as SASEGT. V gave up 6 bases and J gave up 3 bases; unmatched junction bases: 7. The CDR3 extends over 15 amino acids. CDR3: CASSPGQGFNQPQHF. The CDR3 coding sequence is TGTGCCAGCAGCCCCGGACAGGGATTCAATCAGCCCCAGCATTTT.

This chain joins TRBV2 and TRBJ2-1; the D gene is possibly TRBD2 (6 bases). Trimming left V 7 bases short and J 8 bases short, with 18 bases between. The CDR3 extends over 14 amino acids. Germline lookup yields CDR1 SNHLY and CDR2 FYNNEI. The CDR3 DNA reads as TGTGCCAGCAACGCTCGCGGGGAAGAGGATGAGCAGTTCTTC. Protein sequence: CASNARGEEDEQFF. Based on the CDR3 plus reference TRBV2 and TRBJ2-1, the full variable domain is EPEVTQTPSHQVTQMGQEVILRCVPISNHLYFYWYRQILGQKVEFLVSFYNNEISEKSEIFDDQFSVERPDGSNFTLKIRSTKLEDSAMYFCASNARGEEDEQFFGPGTRLTVL.

The V and J genes are TRBV28 and TRBJ2-7; 9 nucleotides align to TRBD2. After removal of 6 bases from V and 5 bases from J, the junction contained 11 bases not matched to a gene. The CDR3 length is 15 residues. Germline V CDR1 and CDR2: MDHEN, SYDVKM. This CDR3 is CASSPSGTSKHEQYF. The CDR3 DNA is TGTGCCAGCAGCCCCTCCGGGACTAGCAAGCACGAGCAGTACTTC.

Turning to this clone: The germline gene is not matched at one end of the junction; a read error may be the cause. This chain connects TRBV2 to TRBJ2-2; D gene uncertain. The CDR3 is 14 residues long. Germline values: CDR1 SNHLY, CDR2 FYNNEI. CDR3 region: CASIEVQNTGELFF. The CDR3 nucleotides read TGTGCCAGCATTGAAGTCCAAAACACCGGGGAGCTGTTTTTT. The entire variable domain, with the rest obtained from reference TRBV2 and TRBJ2-2, is as follows: EPEVTQTPSHQVTQMGQEVILRCVPISNHLYFYWYRQILGQKVEFLVSFYNNEISEKSEIFDDQFSVERPDGSNFTLKIRSTKLEDSAMYFCASIEVQNTGELFFGEGSRLTVL.

The sample holds one count of this clone. This chain connects TRBV9 to TRBJ2-1; maybe TRBD2 (6 bases). Trimming left V 0 bases short and J 9 bases short, with 13 bases between. Germline lookup yields CDR1 SGDLS and CDR2 YYNGEE. This CDR3 has 14 residues. The CDR3 DNA follows: TGTGCCAGCAGCGTAGAAGGGTGGCGGGGTGAGCAGTTCTTC. It translates to CASSVEGWRGEQFF.

The CDR3 region is CSVQKGQNTEAFF. DNA of the CDR3: TGCAGCGTTCAAAAGGGACAGAACACTGAAGCTTTCTTT. V and J are TRBV29-1 and TRBJ1-1, with D possibly TRBD1 on 6 matching bases. The CDR3 is made up of 13 amino acids. Trimming stripped 5 bases from V and 1 base from J, with 11 bases between. Germline-derived CDR1 and CDR2 are SQVTM and ANQGSEA.

The chain recombines TRBV7-8 with TRBJ2-7; 10 nucleotides line up with TRBD2. Per germline, CDR1 SGHVS and CDR2 FQNEAQ. Losses at the gene ends were 5 bases for V and 7 bases for J; bases not matched to a gene: 11. The CDR3 contains 15 residues. The CDR3 DNA follows: TGTGCCAGCAGCCCGAGGGGGGGACTAGCGCGGGAGCAGTACTTC. Protein sequence: CASSPRGGLAREQYF. Full variable domain (rest looked up from reference TRBV7-8 and TRBJ2-7): GAGVSQSPRYKVAKRGQDVALRCDPISGHVSLFWYQQALGQGPEFLTYFQNEAQLDKSGLPSDRFFAERPEGSVSTLKIQRTQQEDSAVYLCASSPRGGLAREQYFGPGTRLTVT.

The CDR3 region is CASSDRDRVTTNEKLFF. CDR3 bases: TGCGCCAGCAGTGATCGGGACAGGGTCACAACTAATGAAAAACTGTTTTTT. The genes are TRBV10-1 and TRBJ1-4; 9 nucleotides line up with TRBD1. The trim removed 3 bases at V and 0 bases at J, leaving 5 bases unmatched. Germline V gives CDR1 WNHNN, CDR2 SYGVQD (reference sequence). The CDR3 extends over 17 amino acids.

The chain recombines TRBV27 with TRBJ2-7, with 11 bases fitting TRBD1. CDR3 length: 14 residues. V gave up 1 base and J gave up 4 bases; unmatched junction bases: 0. CDR1 and CDR2 (germline): MNHEY, SMNVEV (reference sequence). CDR3: CASSLWDRGYEQYF. In nucleotides, the CDR3 is TGTGCCAGCAGTTTATGGGACAGGGGGTACGAGCAGTACTTC.

This chain joins TRBV30 and TRBJ1-2, with a weak D call TRBD1 (6 bases). The CDR3 sequence is 15 residues long. The V end lost 2 bases, the J end lost 3 bases, and 16 bases lay between the germline ends. CDR1 GTSNPN and CDR2 SVGIG come from the germline V gene (reference sequence). The CDR3 loop is CAWSWGQSSHYGYTF. CDR3 nucleotides: TGTGCCTGGAGTTGGGGACAATCCTCCCACTATGGCTACACCTTC.

The chain joins TRBV12-5 to TRBJ1-1; weak D call: TRBD1 (6 bases). V lost 7 bases and J 1 base, leaving 19 bases between the germline ends. Germline assignment: CDR1 LGHNT and CDR2 FRNRAP. The CDR3 spans 16 residues. CDR3 nucleotide sequence: TGTGCTAGTGTTAATCGGGGGGGCACATCGAACACTGAAGCTTTCTTT. It specifies CASVNRGGTSNTEAFF.

The chain carries TRBV11-2 and TRBJ1-1, with D perhaps matching TRBD1 (5 bases). The V gene lost 7 bases and the J gene lost 5 bases, with 17 bases spanning the gap. From germline, CDR1 is SGHAT and CDR2 FQNNGV. The CDR3 spans 14 residues. The CDR3 nucleotides read TGTGCCAGCAACCTAGGAGGGGCCTGGACTGAAGCTTTCTTT. Protein product: CASNLGGAWTEAFF. The variable domain in full, completed from reference TRBV11-2 and TRBJ1-1, reads EAGVAQSPRYKIIEKRQSVAFWCNPISGHATLYWYQQILGQGPKLLIQFQNNGVVDDSQLPKDRFSAERLKGVDSTLKIQPAKLEDSAVYLCASNLGGAWTEAFFGQGTRLTVV.

The chain recombines TRBV29-1 with TRBJ2-1; perhaps TRBD2 as D (5 bases). The CDR3 loop spans 17 amino acids. Germline lookup yields CDR1 SQVTM and CDR2 ANQGSEA. V lost 4 bases, J lost 7 bases, and 26 bases lay in between. The CDR3 reads CSVVGAGTPRWENEQFF. Here the CDR3 DNA reads TGCAGCGTTGTAGGCGCAGGAACCCCGCGATGGGAGAATGAGCAGTTCTTC.

By sample fraction, this clone is medium-sized. The V gene is TRBV18, the J gene TRBJ2-5, with a weak D call TRBD1 (6 bases). This CDR3 has 15 amino acids. V was pared by 2 bases and J by 4 bases, with 14 bases between. Germline CDR1 KGHSH, CDR2 LQKENI. Written as DNA, the CDR3 is TGTGCCAGCTCACCAGAGGGACAAACTAGAGAGACCCAGTACTTC. Its translation is CASSPEGQTRETQYF.